This entry lists 9 T cell receptor beta chains sequenced from one sample in a study of cytomegalovirus exposure and HLA in healthy donors. PCR employed 60 Vbeta and 13 Jbeta primers. TCRdb keeps only in-frame clones here, not all; method: immunoSEQ multiplex PCR. The repertoire includes 150,000 to 200,000 clones, approximately 80% of them detected once, and 6.5% to 7.5% sits in the top ten. Source material: PBMCs. All receptors derive from a young woman in good health and CMV-seropositive.

The gene calls are TRBV6-6 and TRBJ1-2; D is ambiguous. The CDR3 totals 14 residues. Trimming took off 0 bases at V and 10 bases at J, with 15 bases between the two ends. CDR1 MNHNY and CDR2 SVGAGI come from the germline V gene (reference sequence). The CDR3 region is CASSYSIAEINYTF. The CDR3 DNA reads TGTGCCAGCAGTTACTCGATTGCGGAGATAAACTACACCTTC.

The V call is TRBV7-3, the J call TRBJ2-6; perhaps TRBD2 as D (6 bases). The germline CDR1 and CDR2 sequences are SGHTA and FQGTGA. Trimming pared 2 bases from V and 4 bases from J, leaving 9 bases between. CDR3 length equals 15 residues. CDR3 region: CASSLGGPGANVLTF. As DNA, the CDR3 is TGTGCCAGCAGCTTAGGAGGGCCAGGGGCCAACGTCCTGACTTTC.

V usage is TRBV4-3 and J usage is TRBJ2-5; 10 bases fit TRBD2. Germline assignment: CDR1 LGHNA and CDR2 YSLEER. The CDR3 totals 17 residues. Trimming took 3 bases from V and 5 from J; bases not matched to a gene: 12. In DNA, the CDR3 is TGCGCCAGCAGCCACATATCAAAAGCGGGGGGGCATGAGACCCAGTACTTC. Protein: CASSHISKAGGHETQYF.

The chain couples TRBV7-2 to TRBJ2-3, with unresolved D. CDR1 and CDR2 from the germline V gene are SGHTA and FQGNSA. CDR3 length equals 14 residues. Trimming pared 2 bases from V and 0 bases from J, leaving 6 bases between. CDR3 sequence (DNA): TGTGCCAGCAGCTTACGTTCTAGCACAGATACGCAGTATTTT. It translates to CASSLRSSTDTQYF.

The chain uses TRBV19 and TRBJ2-2, with 10 bases lining up with TRBD1. The CDR3 spans 15 residues. The germline gives CDR1 LNHDA, CDR2 SQIVND (reference sequence). With 4 bases clipped from V and 5 bases from J, the junction kept 4 bases outside the gene matches. CDR3 loop: CASSTGQGVTGELFF. CDR3 in DNA: TGTGCCAGTAGTACCGGACAGGGGGTAACCGGGGAGCTGTTTTTT. The full variable domain, in which reference TRBV19 and TRBJ2-2 provide the parts outside the CDR3, is DGGITQSPKYLFRKEGQNVTLSCEQNLNHDAMYWYRQDPGQGLRLIYYSQIVNDFQKGDIAEGYSVSREKKESFPLTVTSAQKNPTAFYLCASSTGQGVTGELFFGEGSRLTVL.

This clone has just a few counts. The V gene is TRBV9, the J gene TRBJ1-1; D perhaps matches TRBD1 (6 bases). The germline V gene encodes CDR1 SGDLS and CDR2 YYNGEE. The CDR3 loop spans 13 amino acids. Deletions cut 1 base from V and 8 bases from J, with 12 bases between. CDR3 DNA: TGTGCCAGCAGCGTAACCCCAGGGGACGAAGCTTTCTTT. Its translation: CASSVTPGDEAFF.

The J gene is TRBJ2-5, the V gene TRBV7-9, with TRBD1 matching 8 bases. Germline CDR1 and CDR2: SEHNR and FQNEAQ (reference sequence). The V gene end was trimmed by 5 bases and the J gene end by 5 bases; junction bases not matched to a gene: 7. The CDR3 extends over 14 amino acids. The CDR3, as DNA: TGTGCCAGCAGCCCCCGGAGGACAGGGGAGACCCAGTACTTC. It translates to CASSPRRTGETQYF. The whole variable domain, filled in from reference TRBV7-9 and TRBJ2-5, reads DTGVSQNPRHKITKRGQNVTFRCDPISEHNRLYWYRQTLGQGPEFLTYFQNEAQLEKSRLLSDRFSAERPKGSFSTLEIQRTEQGDSAMYLCASSPRRTGETQYFGPGTRLLVL.

The rearrangement uses TRBV6-5 and TRBJ1-2; perhaps TRBD1 as D (6 bases). V lost 0 bases and J 4 bases, leaving 15 bases between the germline ends. CDR1 and CDR2 (germline): MNHEY, SVGAGI. The CDR3 sequence is 16 residues long. CDR3 amino acids: CASSYSGRGSPYGYTF. For the CDR3, the DNA is TGTGCCAGCAGTTACTCGGGCAGGGGTAGCCCCTATGGCTACACCTTC.

This clone was counted once. The gene calls are TRBV10-3 and TRBJ2-3; D possibly corresponds to TRBD2 (5 bases). CDR3 length: 14 amino acids. The ends were cut back, 6 bases at V and 1 base at J, with 11 bases in the middle. Germline V gives CDR1 ENHRY, CDR2 SYGVKD. CDR3 DNA: TGTGCCATCAGGAGGGAGAGAGGCACAGATACGCAGTATTTT. Its translation is CAIRRERGTDTQYF.